This T cell receptor (beta chain) is from a study of cytomegalovirus exposure and HLA in healthy donors (dated by TCRdb to about 2017). At the level of the whole study: According to an earlier analysis of around 600 of the donors, 150 million to 200 million T cells yielded some 120 million unique TCR beta sequences and 276 Gb of sequence data. Approximately 310 gigabases of sequencing data and tens of millions of unique TCR sequences were included in an early release covering about 620 HLA-typed donors. The genetic ancestry cluster associated with self-reported Caucasian donors included 81% of the roughly 360 genotyped donors. The study aimed to test whether signatures of past pathogen exposure could be identified by cataloging public T cell receptors. Using immunosequencing, the study profiled T cell repertoires from around 670 subjects and related those repertoires to cytomegalovirus serostatus. Along with the roughly 710-subject first cohort, a separate validation cohort of 120 different subjects was used. The study combined high-throughput TCR immunosequencing, statistical association of individual TCRs with disease status, and machine learning to predict cytomegalovirus infection status. A later analysis re-analyzed previously published TCR beta repertoires from approximately 670 donors and added high-resolution HLA genotyping to study TCR occurrence patterns. In the later analysis, no new phenotypic data were used to find candidate immune exposures; instead, reliance was placed on TCR beta sequences and their occurrence across donors. An earlier analysis of approximately 640 of the donors applied high-throughput TCR beta sequencing to assess whether each TCR beta V gene segment acted as functional or pseudogenic. Donor age, sex, ethnicity and CMV serostatus were compiled together with the repertoire data. Genome-wide SNP genotypes for about 65% of the roughly 670 donors were used in a later genetic analysis, which treated that subset as a discovery cohort. All discovery cohort repertoires had been generated using a single sequencing platform. Both class I and class II loci were covered by HLA typing, at four-digit resolution. Typing coverage varied by locus: about 620-630 donors for A, B, C, DRB1 and DQB1; roughly 520 for DQA1; approximately 610 for DPA1; under 490 for DPB1. Five DR-DQ haplotypes were treated as single units for association and clustering because of strong linkage in the cohort. Among around 400 genotyped donors of the cohort, an average of about 240,000 unique TCR beta nucleotide sequences was sequenced per donor, of which about 19% were non-productive.

Trimming accounts for 4 bases at V and 3 bases at J, while the number of junction bases matched to no gene is 8. Reading from cysteine to phenylalanine, the CDR3 counts 15 amino acids. Only the CDR3 part of the read is kept: 45 bases, read in frame from the first base. From a lookup of the germline V gene, CDR1 and CDR2 are SGHRS and YFSETQ. On this clone: Its specific antigen is unknown. Per-base qualities were not stored, and no clone one base away is much larger.

Study-wide conclusions, independent of this receptor: Several of the top co-occurrence clusters appeared to be linked to parvovirus B19, influenza, CMV and Epstein-Barr virus, according to a later analysis. The only immune exposure information available for the cohort was CMV serostatus. A few of the identified cytomegalovirus-associated TCR beta chains were confirmed in vitro to be specific for cytomegalovirus antigens. In a later analysis, most CMV-associated TCR beta chains were found to appear HLA-restricted, with HLA associations seemingly driven largely by CMV exposure. A further reported finding was that TCR beta sequences accurately predicted the HLA-A and HLA-B alleles for most subjects in the first cohort. Linkage disequilibrium might explain the correlated functional status among segregating V segments, but an unknown experimental factor could not be excluded. Most TCR sequences were seen in very few donors, while some public TCRs were found in many individuals. At a false discovery rate of 0.05, a later analysis linked roughly 17,000 TCR beta sequences to specific HLA alleles. Some IMGT-functional V segments, including TRBV6-2 and TRBV6-3, could not be distinguished by the 87-base-pair reads and were therefore excluded. The presence/absence analyses assumed that sequencing depth was roughly uniform across donors, and that assumption may not be true. A total of 164 TCR beta chains were listed by the study as associated with cytomegalovirus. According to the authors, the approach could potentially be generalized to other disease states and immunological phenotypes. A cluster of highly shared sequence variants was judged likely to be a technical artifact of the sequencing pipeline. Because HLA typing was unavailable for some donors at each locus, only the typed subset was used in association tests. In a later analysis, TCR association rates were found to vary across HLA loci, with the most associated TCRs seen for DRB1 alleles and the fewest for HLA-C alleles. Assigning TCR associations to individual alleles was difficult when HLA alleles, especially DR and DQ, strongly co-occurred. In an earlier analysis of approximately 590 of the donors, most TCR beta V segments appeared in productive rearrangements about 90% or about 30% of the time, broadly matching IMGT annotations. Compared with the roughly 670-donor mean, donors in an Asian-associated ancestry cluster had fewer N-insertions in productive TCRs, according to a later genetic analysis. An association between a missense DCLRE1C variant and V-gene and J-gene trimming of TCR beta chains was found in a later genetic analysis and replicated in an independent cohort. In this cohort, only TCR beta chains were sequenced, and detectable features were limited by the absence of alpha or paired-chain data. Compared with equally common non-associated chains, HLA-associated TCR beta chains in a later analysis were more clonally expanded and had lower generation probabilities. The classifier was reported to diagnose cytomegalovirus status with high specificity and sensitivity in both the original and validation cohorts. Over 15 rarely observed V segments, including chromosome 9 orphons, were excluded from the earlier analysis of about 610 of the donors because counts were too low.

In total, 666 healthy bone marrow donors made up the cohort. At the time of sampling, every cohort member was nominally healthy, though immune exposures that went unrecorded were likely present. The donor was CMV seronegative and was included in the group of about 350 seronegative cohort members. A peripheral blood sample was collected from each donor, and TCR beta sequencing was performed on peripheral blood mononuclear cells. Genomic DNA extraction from the blood cell samples was performed with the Qiagen DNeasy Blood Extraction Kit. The library was built by means of the immunoSEQ multiplex PCR assay. A mixture of 60 forward primers for TCR Vbeta segments and 13 reverse primers for TCR Jbeta segments was used in the multiplex PCR. The CDR3 region of rearranged TCR beta genes was amplified from genomic DNA with a multiplex PCR assay. The amplified TCR beta libraries were sequenced on the Illumina HiSeq System as 87-base-pair reads. Processing in the source paper ran as follows. Across the 500 to 850 repertoires, a later analysis counted roughly 84 million unique TCR beta chains, around 11 million of which were shared by at least two donors. To remove PCR and sequencing errors, raw reads were error-corrected and collapsed into unique sequences using a nearest-neighbor algorithm that merged closely related sequences. CDR3 sequences were aligned to IMGT reference sequences to assign V, D and J gene segments. For a sequence to be retained, at least a six-nucleotide match to both a V gene segment and a J gene segment was required. Rearrangements were called productive when the CDR3 lacked stop codons and stayed in frame with V and J; all others were non-productive. CDR3 was defined by IMGT convention, running from the second conserved V-encoded cysteine to the conserved J-encoded phenylalanine. Sequences without an unambiguous match to a single V gene segment were excluded from the earlier analysis of approximately 600 of the donors. An earlier analysis of approximately 590 of the donors classified V segments as functional when productive rearrangements were above 56.7% and as segregating when the standard deviation between donors was above 5%. A statistical classification framework was built to diagnose cytomegalovirus status from the catalog of TCR beta chain sequences. V and J gene assignment, in a later analysis, came from comparing TCR nucleotide sequences with IMGT/GENE-DB human TR gene sequences. The TCRdist pipeline was used in a later analysis to assign CDR3 sequences and most-parsimonious VDJ recombination scenarios. In a later analysis, each TCR beta chain was defined by its CDR3 amino acid sequence together with its V-gene family, and reads without a unique V-gene family were excluded. To address suspected cross-contamination and a sequencing artifact, a later analysis removed 592 highly shared, low-generation-probability nucleotide sequences. In a later analysis, a clonal expansion index for each public chain was calculated from normalized within-repertoire ranks of inferred template counts. A later analysis computed generation probabilities with a VDJ recombination model fitted to out-of-frame rearrangements, and checked the results against IGoR. In a later analysis, TCR-TCR, TCR-HLA and TCR-CMV co-occurrence was scored with hypergeometric tests, and a repertoire-size bias correction was applied to TCR pairs. False discovery rates were estimated in a later analysis by permuting HLA or CMV assignments 20 times. A later analysis grouped co-occurring TCRs with DBSCAN, adding TCRdist sequence similarity when clustering within HLA-allele-positive subsets. Repertoires with fewer than 30,000 or more than 120,000 public chains were left out of co-occurrence clustering, as were about five repertoires with anomalous nucleotide sharing. Drawn from immuneACCESS, this table holds only the in-frame rearrangements with V and J called that TCRdb kept. Clones are partly lost; checked studies trace under half to an unresolved V gene and leave the rest unexplained. V and J calls and clone size come straight from that table; D and trimming were deduced from the DNA. The sample records about 160,000 clones, 85% of which are singletons. The ten largest clones capture 1% of the sample.

Sequencing used PBMCs. The clonotype originates from a boy younger than 10 in good health and CMV-seronegative. The V gene is TRBV5-1 and the J gene is TRBJ2-5; 8 bases in between match TRBD2. The CDR3 amino acid sequence is: CASSNLAGSEETQYF. The nucleotide sequence is TGCGCCAGCAGCAACTTAGCGGGAAGTGAAGAGACCCAGTACTTC.